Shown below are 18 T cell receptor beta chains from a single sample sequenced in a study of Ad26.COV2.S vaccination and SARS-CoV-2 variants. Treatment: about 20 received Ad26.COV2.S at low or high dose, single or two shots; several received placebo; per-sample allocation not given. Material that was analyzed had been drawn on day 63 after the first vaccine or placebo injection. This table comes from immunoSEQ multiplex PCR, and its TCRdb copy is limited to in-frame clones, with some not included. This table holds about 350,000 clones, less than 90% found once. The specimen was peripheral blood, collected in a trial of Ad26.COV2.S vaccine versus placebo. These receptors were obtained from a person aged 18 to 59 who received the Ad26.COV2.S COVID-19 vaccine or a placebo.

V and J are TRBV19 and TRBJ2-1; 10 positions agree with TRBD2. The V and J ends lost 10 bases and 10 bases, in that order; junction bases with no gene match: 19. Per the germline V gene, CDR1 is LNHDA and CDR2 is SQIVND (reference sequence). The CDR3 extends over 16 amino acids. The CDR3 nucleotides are TGTGCCACCGCACATAGGGGTAGCGGGAGGCTACAGGAGCAGTTCTTC. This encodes CATAHRGSGRLQEQFF.

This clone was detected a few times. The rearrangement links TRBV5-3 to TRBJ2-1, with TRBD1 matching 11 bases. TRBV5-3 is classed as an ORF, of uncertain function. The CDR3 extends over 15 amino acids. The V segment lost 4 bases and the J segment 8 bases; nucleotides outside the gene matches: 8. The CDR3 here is CARSRGQGALDEQFF. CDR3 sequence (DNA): TGTGCCAGAAGCCGAGGACAGGGGGCTTTAGATGAGCAGTTCTTC.

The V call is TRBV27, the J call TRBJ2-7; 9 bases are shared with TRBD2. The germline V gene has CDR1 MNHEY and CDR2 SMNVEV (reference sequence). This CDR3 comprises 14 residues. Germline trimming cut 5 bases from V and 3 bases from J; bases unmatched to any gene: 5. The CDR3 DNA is TGTGCCAGCAGTCCCCTTAGCGGGGGCTACGAGCAGTACTTC. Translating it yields CASSPLSGGYEQYF.

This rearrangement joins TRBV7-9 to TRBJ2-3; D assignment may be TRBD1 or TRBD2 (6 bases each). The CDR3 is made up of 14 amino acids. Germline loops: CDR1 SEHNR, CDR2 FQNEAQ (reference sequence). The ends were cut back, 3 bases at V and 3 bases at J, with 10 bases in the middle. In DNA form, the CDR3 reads TGTGCCAGCAGCTTTTCGGGGGCAACAGATACGCAGTATTTT. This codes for CASSFSGATDTQYF.

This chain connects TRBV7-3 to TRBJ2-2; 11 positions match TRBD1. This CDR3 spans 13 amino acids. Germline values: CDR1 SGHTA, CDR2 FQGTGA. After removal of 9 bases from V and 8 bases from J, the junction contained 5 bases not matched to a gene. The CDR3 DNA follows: TGTGCCAGTGGGACAGGGGGTTCGGGGGAGCTGTTTTTT. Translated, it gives CASGTGGSGELFF. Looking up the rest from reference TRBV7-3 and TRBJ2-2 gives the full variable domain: GAGVSQTPSNKVTEKGKYVELRCDPISGHTALYWYRQSLGQGPEFLIYFQGTGAADDSGLPNDRFFAVRPEGSVSTLKIQRTERGDSAVYLCASGTGGSGELFFGEGSRLTVL.

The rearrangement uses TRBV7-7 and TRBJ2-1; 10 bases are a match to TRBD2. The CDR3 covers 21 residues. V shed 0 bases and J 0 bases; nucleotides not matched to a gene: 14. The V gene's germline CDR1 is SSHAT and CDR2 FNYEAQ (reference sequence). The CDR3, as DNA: TGTGCCAGCAGCTTAGCGCCGAGCGGGAGGGCCCTCGAGAGCTCCTACAATGAGCAGTTCTTC. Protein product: CASSLAPSGRALESSYNEQFF.

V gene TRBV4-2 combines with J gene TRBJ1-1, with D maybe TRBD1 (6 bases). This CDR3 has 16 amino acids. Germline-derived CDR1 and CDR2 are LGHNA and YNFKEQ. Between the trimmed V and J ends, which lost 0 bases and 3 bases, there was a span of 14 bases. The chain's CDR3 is CASSQDLRGGDTEAFF. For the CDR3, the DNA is TGTGCCAGCAGCCAAGATCTCAGGGGAGGGGACACTGAAGCTTTCTTT.

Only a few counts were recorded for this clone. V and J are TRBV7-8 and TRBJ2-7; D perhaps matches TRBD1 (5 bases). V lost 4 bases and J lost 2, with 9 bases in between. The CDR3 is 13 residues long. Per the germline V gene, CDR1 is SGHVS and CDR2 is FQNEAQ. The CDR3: CASSYQGTYEQYF. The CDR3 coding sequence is TGTGCCAGCAGCTACCAGGGTACCTACGAGCAGTACTTC.

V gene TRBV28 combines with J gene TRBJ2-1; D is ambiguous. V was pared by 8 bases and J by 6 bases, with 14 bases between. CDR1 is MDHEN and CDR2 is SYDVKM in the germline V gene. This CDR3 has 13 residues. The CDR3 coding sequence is TGTGCCAGCCGATTGGGAAGGGTCAATGAGCAGTTCTTC. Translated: CASRLGRVNEQFF.

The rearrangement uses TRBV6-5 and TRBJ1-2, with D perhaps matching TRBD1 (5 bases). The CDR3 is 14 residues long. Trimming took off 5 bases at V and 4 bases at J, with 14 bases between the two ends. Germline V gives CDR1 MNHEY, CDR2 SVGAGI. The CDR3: CASSKRGFGYGYTF. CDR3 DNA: TGTGCCAGCAGTAAAAGGGGATTCGGCTATGGCTACACCTTC.

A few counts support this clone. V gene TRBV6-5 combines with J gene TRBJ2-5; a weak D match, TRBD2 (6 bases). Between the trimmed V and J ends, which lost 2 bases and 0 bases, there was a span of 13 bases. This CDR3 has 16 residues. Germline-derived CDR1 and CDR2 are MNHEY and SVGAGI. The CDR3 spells CASSYTGSGYQETQYF. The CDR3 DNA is TGTGCCAGCAGTTACACCGGGAGTGGGTACCAAGAGACCCAGTACTTC.

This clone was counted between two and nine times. CDR3 sequence reads: CASSPDRMSYNEQFF. The CDR3 DNA reads as TGTGCCAGCAGTCCCGACAGAATGTCCTACAATGAGCAGTTCTTC. This chain uses TRBV14 with TRBJ2-1; D might be TRBD1 (5 bases). Germline-derived CDR1 and CDR2 are SGHDN and FVKESK. V was shortened by 6 bases and J by 1 base, with 13 bases between the two germline ends. The CDR3 sequence is 15 residues long.

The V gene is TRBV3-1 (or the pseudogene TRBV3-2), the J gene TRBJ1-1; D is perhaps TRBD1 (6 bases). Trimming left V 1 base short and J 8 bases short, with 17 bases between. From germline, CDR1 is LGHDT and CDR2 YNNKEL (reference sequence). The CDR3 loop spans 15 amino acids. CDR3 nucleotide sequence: TGTGCCAGCAGCCAAGTGGGGGGGGCCTCCTCAGAAGCTTTCTTT. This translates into CASSQVGGASSEAFF.

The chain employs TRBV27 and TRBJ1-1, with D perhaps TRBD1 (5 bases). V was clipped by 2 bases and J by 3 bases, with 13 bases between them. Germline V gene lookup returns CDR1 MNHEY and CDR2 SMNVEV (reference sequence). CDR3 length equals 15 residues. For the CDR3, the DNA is TGTGCCAGCAGTTTAGAATGGGGCGTTTACACTGAAGCTTTCTTT. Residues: CASSLEWGVYTEAFF.

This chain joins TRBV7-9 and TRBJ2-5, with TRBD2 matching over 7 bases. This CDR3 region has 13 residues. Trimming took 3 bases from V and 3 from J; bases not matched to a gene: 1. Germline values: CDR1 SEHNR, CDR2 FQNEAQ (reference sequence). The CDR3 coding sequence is TGTGCCAGCAGCTTCACTAGCGAAGAGACCCAGTACTTC. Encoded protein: CASSFTSEETQYF. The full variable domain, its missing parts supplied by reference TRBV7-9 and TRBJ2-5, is DTGVSQNPRHKITKRGQNVTFRCDPISEHNRLYWYRQTLGQGPEFLTYFQNEAQLEKSRLLSDRFSAERPKGSFSTLEIQRTEQGDSAMYLCASSFTSEETQYFGPGTRLLVL.

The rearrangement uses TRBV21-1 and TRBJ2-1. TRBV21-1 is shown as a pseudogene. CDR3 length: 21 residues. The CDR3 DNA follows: TGTGCCAGCAGCGACCATATCACCCCGATTAACGACGACCCGCCGTCATGTGAGCAGTTCTTC. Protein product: CASSDHITPINDDPPSCEQFF.

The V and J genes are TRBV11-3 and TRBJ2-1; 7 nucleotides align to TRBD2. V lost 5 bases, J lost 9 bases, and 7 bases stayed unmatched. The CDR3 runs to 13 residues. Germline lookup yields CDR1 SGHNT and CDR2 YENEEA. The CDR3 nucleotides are TGTGCCAGCAGCATTGGGAGGGAGAGTGAGCAGTTCTTC. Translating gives CASSIGRESEQFF. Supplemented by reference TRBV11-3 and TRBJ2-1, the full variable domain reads EAGVVQSPRYKIIEKKQPVAFWCNPISGHNTLYWYLQNLGQGPELLIRYENEEAVDDSQLPKDRFSAERLKGVDSTLKIQPAELGDSAVYLCASSIGRESEQFFGPGTRLTVL.

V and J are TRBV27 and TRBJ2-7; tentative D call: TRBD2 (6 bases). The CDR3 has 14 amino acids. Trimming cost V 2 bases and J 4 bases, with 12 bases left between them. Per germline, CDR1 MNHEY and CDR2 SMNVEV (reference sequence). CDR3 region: CASSLVWRVYEQYF. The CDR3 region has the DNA TGTGCCAGCAGTTTAGTGTGGAGGGTTTACGAGCAGTACTTC.